This T cell receptor (beta chain) originates from a study of T-cell reconstitution after alpha-beta-depleted transplantation in children. This CDR3 is built from 15 residues. From germline, CDR1 is LGHDT and CDR2 YNNKEL (reference sequence). Trimming shortened V by 0 bases and J by 3 bases, and 9 bases separated the two germline ends. Unique molecular identifiers were incorporated during preparation of the TCRbeta library. One entry per CDR3 protein, called by TCRdb with MiXCR from the PCR reads. This sample carries about 400,000 distinct CDR3 sequences, just over 20% of them seen once, and the ten largest clones take 3.5% to 4%.

The sequence was collected from a human donor who donated a stem cell graft to a child with acute myeloid leukemia. The input for sequencing was PBMCs from the stem cell graft donor, taken from the stem cell graft. The chain is built from TRBV3-1 and TRBJ2-1, with no clear D. The chain's CDR3 is CASSQDYGSYNEQFF. DNA for the CDR3: TGTGCCAGCAGCCAAGATTATGGCAGCTACAATGAGCAGTTCTTC.